The 12 T cell receptor beta chains listed next were all sequenced from one sample in a study of T cell repertoires in cytomegalovirus infection. One entry per CDR3 protein, called by TCRdb with MiXCR from the reads. Here the sample spans around 170,000 distinct CDR3 sequences, about 15% being singletons. The sequenced sample was PBMCs. These receptors originate from a human donor in good health (CMV status not recorded). Some clones in this sample may be carry-over from other donors' samples.

The J gene is TRBJ2-5, the V gene TRBV7-9, with D hard to call. Trimming shortened V by 4 bases and J by 1 base, and 10 bases separated the two germline ends. This CDR3 contains 14 residues. The germline V gene encodes CDR1 SEHNR and CDR2 FQNEAQ (reference sequence). The DNA for the CDR3 is TGTGCCAGCAGCTCACCACAGAGCCAAGAGACCCAGTACTTC. This encodes CASSSPQSQETQYF.

This clonotype is a singleton in its sample. The V and J genes are TRBV9 and TRBJ2-5, with TRBD2 identical over 13 bases. The germline V gene has CDR1 SGDLS and CDR2 YYNGEE. The CDR3 covers 16 residues. The V and J ends lost 4 bases and 5 bases, in that order; junction bases with no gene match: 8. DNA of the CDR3: TGTGCCAGCAGCTTACTCATGGGACTAGCGGGGGAGACCCAGTACTTC. This translates into CASSLLMGLAGETQYF.

This clonotype was picked up a small number of times. The chain carries TRBV4-3 and TRBJ2-7; the match to TRBD2 covers 8 bases. The CDR3 is 14 amino acids. The trim removed 1 base at V and 5 bases at J, leaving 4 bases unmatched. From germline, CDR1 is LGHNA and CDR2 YSLEER. CDR3 bases: TGCGCCAGCAGCCAAGCGGGAGGGACCCACGAGCAGTACTTC. Protein: CASSQAGGTHEQYF.

This clonotype has just a few counts. The V gene is TRBV6-2 or TRBV6-3, the J gene TRBJ1-5; D not certain. Trimming took 7 bases from V and 6 from J, leaving 16 bases between them. From germline, CDR1 is MNHEY and CDR2 SVGEGT. CDR3 length: 14 residues. The CDR3 is CASTTGGLGQPQHF. The DNA for the CDR3 is TGTGCCAGCACCACCGGAGGGCTCGGTCAGCCCCAGCATTTT.

This clonotype was counted only a few times. The chain has TRBV4-2 and TRBJ1-5; TRBD1 matches at 10 bases. CDR1 and CDR2 from the germline V gene are LGHNA and YNFKEQ. The CDR3 is 17 amino acids. V gave up 3 bases and J gave up 0 bases; unmatched junction bases: 5. The CDR3 loop is CASSHGGQGVSNQPQHF. In nucleotides, the CDR3 is TGTGCCAGCAGCCATGGAGGACAGGGGGTTAGCAATCAGCCCCAGCATTTT.

A remark on this clonotype: Relative to the germline gene, one junction end is altered; a read error may explain this. V usage is TRBV2 and J usage is TRBJ1-1, with D uncertain. The germline CDR1 and CDR2 sequences are SNHLY and FYNNEI. The CDR3 contains 12 residues. The CDR3 region is CASSVIRTVPVF. CDR3 DNA: TGTGCCAGCAGTGTTATTAGGACCGTGCCCGTCTTT.

This clonotype has ten or more counts. The chain has TRBV7-9 and TRBJ2-5; D is unclear. V was trimmed by 3 bases and J by 4 bases, leaving 12 bases between them. Germline V gene sequence: CDR1 SEHNR, CDR2 FQNEAQ (reference sequence). The length of the CDR3 is 14 residues. Here the CDR3 reads CASSLFLDVETQYF. In DNA form, the CDR3 reads TGTGCCAGCAGCTTGTTTTTGGATGTAGAGACCCAGTACTTC.

This clonotype appeared many times. The chain combines TRBV6-2 or TRBV6-3 with TRBJ1-5, with 7 bases identical to TRBD1. This CDR3 has 16 amino acids. CDR1 is MNHEY and CDR2 is SVGEGT in the germline V gene. V was pared by 6 bases and J by 2 bases, with 10 bases of the junction left unmatched. The CDR3 loop reads CASSPSQGVGNQPQHF. Written as DNA, the CDR3 is TGTGCCAGCAGCCCGTCCCAGGGGGTCGGCAATCAGCCCCAGCATTTT.

This clonotype was seen only once. Here the CDR3 omits its conserved ending phenylalanine or tryptophan, so a read error is the likely source. The limits of the CDR3 on the DNA are not certain, so only TCRdb's listed CDR3 is given. The gene calls are TRBV29-1 and TRBJ2-1; the D call TRBD2 from the table was never checked on the DNA. The CDR3 contains 12 residues when both ends are counted. CDR1 SQVTM and CDR2 ANQGSEA come from the germline V gene. CDR3 protein: CSVDAGGALQVI.

This clonotype has more than one count but fewer than ten. The V and J genes are TRBV12-3 or TRBV12-4 and TRBJ1-5; D perhaps matches TRBD1 (5 bases). The CDR3 runs 16 residues. Deletions cut 6 bases from V and 9 bases from J, with 24 bases between. This CDR3 is CASSNDRETDSRPQHF. In nucleotides, the CDR3 is TGTGCCAGCAGCAATGACCGAGAGACAGATAGTCGGCCCCAGCATTTT.

V and J are TRBV6-1 and TRBJ1-4; a possible D gene is TRBD1 (5 bases). Germline loops: CDR1 MNHNS, CDR2 SASEGT. CDR3 length: 14 amino acids. Trimming cost V 5 bases and J 3 bases, with 10 bases left between them. In DNA form, the CDR3 reads TGTGCCAGCAGTACGTCAGGGTCTAATGAAAAACTGTTTTTT. Amino acid sequence: CASSTSGSNEKLFF.

The V call is TRBV19, the J call TRBJ2-1, with D possibly TRBD1 on 5 matching bases. The CDR3 length is 14 residues. The germline V gene encodes CDR1 LNHDA and CDR2 SQIVND (reference sequence). Trimming shortened V by 6 bases and J by 2 bases, and 11 bases separated the two germline ends. The CDR3 coding sequence is TGTGCCAGTAGCCTCATGACAGCCTACAATGAGCAGTTCTTC. Amino acids: CASSLMTAYNEQFF.